This T cell receptor (beta chain) was captured in a study of T-cell reconstitution after alpha-beta-depleted transplantation in children. Germline loops: CDR1 SGHVS, CDR2 FQNEAQ. CDR3 length: 18 residues. The ends were cut back, 5 bases at V and 0 bases at J, with 23 bases in the middle. Unique molecular identifiers were used in preparing the TCRbeta library. Each CDR3 protein gets one entry after TCRdb re-called the PCR reads with MiXCR. The sample consists of around 240,000 distinct CDR3 sequences, roughly 8% of them appearing once. Ten or more counts support this clonotype. No antigen is known for it. General study points: After transplant, at about two months, alpha-beta T cells were reportedly derived from several hundred expanded graft clones.

This clonotype was sampled from a male patient between 5 and 17 years old who had a stem cell transplant for acute lymphoblastic leukemia, so the T cells may come from the graft donor. This sequence joins TRBV7-8 and TRBJ2-7; no clear D gene. Sequenced material: PBMCs, mostly from graft donor cells, taken 180 days after TCRalphabeta/CD19-depleted stem cell transplant. The CDR3 DNA reads TGTGCCAGCAGCCTGAAAGGGTCTGGTAGGGTAAGCTCCTACGAGCAGTACTTC. This encodes CASSLKGSGRVSSYEQYF.